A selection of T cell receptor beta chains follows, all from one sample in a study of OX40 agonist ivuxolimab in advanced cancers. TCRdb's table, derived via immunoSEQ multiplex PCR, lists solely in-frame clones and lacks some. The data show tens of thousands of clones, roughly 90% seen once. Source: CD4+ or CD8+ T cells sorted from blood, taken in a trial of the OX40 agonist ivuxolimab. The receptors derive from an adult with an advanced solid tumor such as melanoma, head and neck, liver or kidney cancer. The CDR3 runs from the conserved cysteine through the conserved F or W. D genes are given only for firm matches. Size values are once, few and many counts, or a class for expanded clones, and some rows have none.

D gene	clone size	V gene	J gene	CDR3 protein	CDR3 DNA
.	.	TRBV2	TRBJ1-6	CASSGREQGNSPLHF	TGTGCCAGCAGCGGTAGGGAACAGGGAAATTCACCCCTCCACTTT
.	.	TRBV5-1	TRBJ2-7	CASSPGSNGYEQYF	TGCGCCAGCAGTCCGGGATCCAACGGCTACGAGCAGTACTTC
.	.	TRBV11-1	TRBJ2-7	CASSLAGGGYEQYF	TGTGCCAGCAGCCTCGCTGGAGGAGGGTACGAGCAGTACTTC
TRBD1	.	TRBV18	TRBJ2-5	CASSPGTGRQETQYF	TGTGCCAGCTCACCGGGGACAGGGAGGCAAGAGACCCAGTACTTC
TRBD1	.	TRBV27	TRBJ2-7	CASSLGTGVSYEQYF	TGTGCCAGCAGTCTCGGGACAGGGGTGTCCTACGAGCAGTACTTC
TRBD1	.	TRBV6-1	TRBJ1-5	CASSATGGVGQPQHF	TGTGCCAGCAGTGCGACAGGGGGCGTTGGTCAGCCCCAGCATTTT
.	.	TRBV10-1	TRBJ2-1	CASSESKGSSYNEQFF	TGCGCCAGCAGTGAGTCGAAGGGTAGCTCCTACAATGAGCAGTTCTTC
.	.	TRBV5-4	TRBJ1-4	CASSSPGGRTNEKLFF	TGTGCCAGCAGCTCACCCGGGGGTCGAACTAATGAAAAACTGTTTTTT
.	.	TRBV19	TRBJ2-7	CASSISPWRRGRNEQYF	TGTGCCAGTAGTATTTCTCCCTGGAGGCGGGGAAGAAACGAGCAGTACTTC
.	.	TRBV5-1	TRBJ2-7	CASSGSGYEQYF	TGCGCCAGCAGCGGGTCTGGGTACGAGCAGTACTTC
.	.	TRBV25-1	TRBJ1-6	CASSRLNGNSPLHF	TGTGCCAGCAGCAGACTAAATGGCAATTCACCCCTCCACTTT
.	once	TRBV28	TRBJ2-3	CASSFAWGADTQYF	TGTGCCAGCAGTTTCGCCTGGGGCGCAGATACGCAGTATTTT
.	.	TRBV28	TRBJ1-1	CASSFGVGDTEAFF	TGTGCCAGCAGTTTTGGCGTCGGTGACACTGAAGCTTTCTTT
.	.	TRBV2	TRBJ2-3	CASTASHPRTDTQYF	TGTGCCAGCACGGCCAGCCACCCCCGCACAGATACGCAGTATTTT
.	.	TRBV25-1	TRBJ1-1	CASSGTREAFF	TGTGCCAGCAGTGGGACCCGTGAAGCTTTCTTT
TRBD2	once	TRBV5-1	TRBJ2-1	CASSLESSGGSHNEQFF	TGCGCCAGCAGCTTGGAATCTAGCGGGGGATCCCACAATGAGCAGTTCTTC